This record concerns one T cell receptor (beta chain) sequence. Its antigen is not identified. This entry comes from a study of vaccination effects on CD4 cells after COVID-19. Study information: Subjects were given two BNT162b2 or mRNA-1273 vaccine doses. General study results and limits: From healthy vaccinees, only 1 of 255 vaccine-induced clones also reacted to common cold coronaviruses.

ViraFEST used viral peptide pools to expand antigen-specific CD4+ T cells before sequencing. Following culture for 9 to 11 days, CD4+ T cells were isolated. Nucleocapsid antibodies were negative in the vaccine recipients, who had never had SARS-CoV-2 infection. Supplemented with around 9.3 IU/ml IL-2 and 7.5 to 10 ug/ml peptides, more than 1.5 million PBMC per well were kept in culture. The germline V gene has CDR1 MNHNY and CDR2 SVGAGI (reference sequence). The CDR3 length is 14 residues. V lost 4 bases to trimming and J lost 4 bases; unmatched junction nucleotides: 2. Assay used: immunoSEQ multiplex PCR; TCRdb lists only in-frame clones, some missing. The data contain over 30,000 clones, roughly 70% of them singletons.

Sequences were derived from CD4+ T cells from PBMCs cultured with SARS-CoV-2 spike peptides, sampled before COVID-19 vaccination. The source of this sequence is a human donor who received a COVID-19 vaccine. The V gene is TRBV6-6, the J gene TRBJ2-3, with 10 bases identical to TRBD2. CDR3 in amino acids: CASSSGLAADTQYF. In DNA form, the CDR3 reads TGTGCCAGCAGTTCCGGACTAGCGGCAGATACGCAGTATTTT.